A selection of T cell receptor beta chains follows, all from one sample in a study of blood T cell repertoires in COVID-19. The table came from immunoSEQ multiplex PCR; TCRdb's copy has only in-frame clones and leaves some out. The sample holds a few hundred thousand clones, about nine tenths seen once. Sample: peripheral blood. The origin of the receptors is a woman aged 30 to 39 with COVID-19, enrolled during active disease. Both conserved end residues are part of each CDR3. D genes are given only for firm matches. Only part of the rows carry a size: once, few, many, or a class if the clone is expanded.

TRBJ2-7 | TRBV7-9 | TRBD1 | - | TGTGCCAGCAGCTTCCCCGCCGGACAGGGGGCCCCCTACGAGCAGTACTTC | CASSFPAGQGAPYEQYF
TRBJ2-3 | TRBV10-3 | TRBD2 | - | TGTGCCATCAGTGAGTCGGGACTAAAGGCAGATACGCAGTATTTT | CAISESGLKADTQYF
TRBJ1-6 | TRBV6-4 | TRBD1 | once | TGTGCCAGCAACCACAGGGGAGTAAATTCACCCCTCCACTTT | CASNHRGVNSPLHF
TRBJ2-2 | TRBV6-2/TRBV6-3 | TRBD2 | - | TGTGCCAGCAGTTCCCTCAGCGGGAGGGCCACCGGGGAGCTGTTTTTT | CASSSLSGRATGELFF
TRBJ2-1 | TRBV14 | TRBD2 | - | TGTGCCAGCAGCCAAGATCCCCAGACTAGCGGGAAAGGGTTTTTCTACAATGAGCAGTTCTTC | CASSQDPQTSGKGFFYNEQFF
TRBJ1-5 | TRBV7-2 | - | - | TGTGCCAGCAGCAGATGGCAGGCGAGCAATCAGCCCCAGCATTTT | CASSRWQASNQPQHF
TRBJ1-5 | TRBV18 | - | - | TGTGCCAGCTCAGGGCCGAATATAGGCAATCAGCCCCAGCATTTT | CASSGPNIGNQPQHF
TRBJ1-4 | TRBV4-1 | - | - | TGCGCCAGCAGCCGGGACAATAATGAAAAACTGTTTTTT | CASSRDNNEKLFF
TRBJ1-2 | TRBV28 | - | few | TGTGCCAGCAGTGAGGTCGGCGGACAACTCTATGGCTACACCTTC | CASSEVGGQLYGYTF
TRBJ1-5 | TRBV7-9 | - | - | TGTGCCAGCAGTTGGGGCCCGGGAGGCAATCAGCCCCAGCATTTT | CASSWGPGGNQPQHF
TRBJ2-7 | TRBV5-6 | TRBD2 | - | TGTGCCAGCAGCCTGGGACTAGCGGGAGGGCCGAGGAGCTACGAGCAGTACTTC | CASSLGLAGGPRSYEQYF
TRBJ1-1 | TRBV2 | - | few | TGTGCCAGCATCTCGGACTGGGGCACTGAAGCTTTCTTT | CASISDWGTEAFF
TRBJ2-1 | TRBV19 | TRBD2 | - | TGTGCCAGTAGTATTTCAGCGGGAGGCACCTACAATGAGCAGTTCTTC | CASSISAGGTYNEQFF